This T cell receptor beta chain was sequenced during a study of regulatory T cells in long-lasting Graves disease. The CDR3 runs to 14 residues. Germline CDR1 and CDR2: LGHDT and YNNKEL (reference sequence). With 3 bases removed from V and 10 bases from J, the gap between germline ends came to 13 bases. Time point denoted: newly diagnosed GD, antithyroid drugs for less than 3 months. Following extraction of RNA from PBMCs, that RNA was used to make the TCR library. Building the TCR beta libraries relied on iRepertoire HTBI primers, and CDR3 regions underwent Arm-PCR. TCRdb reanalysed the multiplex PCR reads using MiXCR and keeps one entry per CDR3 protein. The top ten clones hold approximately 25% of a sample with about 530,000 distinct CDR3 sequences, 15% to 20% of them seen once. Only a few counts were recorded for this clonotype. This sample also appeared in a second study, on T cells in Graves' hyperthyroidism and ophthalmopathy. From that second work: Carried out on the TCR CDR3, a first-round RT-PCR used the HTBI primer set.

Sequencing used peripheral blood mononuclear cells (PBMCs), obtained at new diagnosis, from a patient treated with antithyroid drugs. The receptor was derived from a woman between 40 and 65 years old with Graves disease. The chain has TRBV3-1 and TRBJ1-6; D unclear. The CDR3 region is CASSQASRESPLHF. For the CDR3, the DNA is TGTGCCAGCAGCCAGGCTTCTCGGGAGTCACCCCTCCACTTT.